Presented here are 29 T cell receptor beta chains from one specimen sequenced in a study of shared clonotypes between healthy human individuals. Using immunoSEQ multiplex PCR, the repertoire was profiled, and TCRdb retains in-frame clones only, with some absent. The data contain 2,100,000 or so clones, approximately 94% of them singletons. Sequenced material: naive CD4+ T cells sorted from blood. Documented subset: CD45RA+ positively selected. Receptors originate from a man aged 18 to 30 in good health.

The chain recombines TRBV7-2 with TRBJ2-5, with D maybe TRBD1 (6 bases). Trimming left V 2 bases short and J 1 base short, with 17 bases between. This CDR3 is built from 17 residues. Germline V gene sequence: CDR1 SGHTA, CDR2 FQGNSA. The CDR3 DNA reads as TGTGCCAGCAGCTTAACGGGAAGATGGACAGTCCAAGAGACCCAGTACTTC. It is translated as CASSLTGRWTVQETQYF.

This sequence joins TRBV9 and TRBJ2-3; 9 nucleotides match TRBD2. With 3 bases clipped from V and 2 bases from J, the junction kept 4 bases outside the gene matches. The CDR3 consists of 15 residues. Germline CDR1 SGDLS, CDR2 YYNGEE. For the CDR3, the DNA is TGTGCCAGCAGCGGCCGACTAGCGGCCACAGATACGCAGTATTTT. Protein: CASSGRLAATDTQYF.

Details on this clone: The same CDR3 can be traced to other DNA sequences in this sample. This CDR3 reads CASSLGGTTDYEQYF. The CDR3 DNA reads TGCGCCAGCAGCTTGGGTGGCACCACGGACTACGAGCAGTACTTC. J is TRBJ2-7 and V is TRBV5-1, with no clear D. The germline V and J ends were trimmed by 0 bases and 3 bases, with 13 bases remaining between them. Germline loops: CDR1 SGHRS, CDR2 YFSETQ. The CDR3 contains 15 residues.

The rearrangement joins TRBV9 to TRBJ1-2; no reliable D call. Deletions cut 4 bases from V and 5 bases from J, with 12 bases between. This CDR3 region has 13 residues. Germline V gene lookup returns CDR1 SGDLS and CDR2 YYNGEE. In nucleotides, the CDR3 is TGTGCCAGCAGCCTCGACGGAGTATATGGCTACACCTTC. The encoded protein is CASSLDGVYGYTF.

The V gene is TRBV11-2, the J gene TRBJ2-1; no definite D call. The germline gives CDR1 SGHAT, CDR2 FQNNGV. V was shortened by 3 bases and J by 1 base, with 4 bases between the two germline ends. This CDR3 has 13 residues. CDR3 in amino acids: CASSFQSYNEQFF. CDR3 DNA sequence: TGTGCCAGCAGCTTCCAATCCTACAATGAGCAGTTCTTC. The whole variable domain, remainder taken from reference TRBV11-2 and TRBJ2-1, is EAGVAQSPRYKIIEKRQSVAFWCNPISGHATLYWYQQILGQGPKLLIQFQNNGVVDDSQLPKDRFSAERLKGVDSTLKIQPAKLEDSAVYLCASSFQSYNEQFFGPGTRLTVL.

This chain links TRBV4-1 with TRBJ1-2; 7 nucleotides match TRBD1. V gave up 2 bases and J gave up 6 bases; unmatched junction bases: 6. Germline V lookup: CDR1 MGHRA, CDR2 YSYEKL. The CDR3 loop spans 14 amino acids. CDR3 residues: CASSQSDRVDGYTF. The CDR3 nucleotides read TGCGCCAGCAGCCAATCAGACAGGGTTGATGGCTACACCTTC.

This sequence joins TRBV18 and TRBJ2-7; tentative D call: TRBD2 (6 bases). The CDR3 is made up of 16 amino acids. The V and J ends lost 3 bases and 2 bases respectively, with 17 bases between them. Looked up from germline, CDR1 is KGHSH and CDR2 is LQKENI. The CDR3 here is CASSPNPSATAYEQYF. The CDR3 nucleotides are TGTGCCAGCTCACCTAATCCTAGCGCCACCGCCTACGAGCAGTACTTC.

In this sample, this clone turned up once. This chain joins TRBV28 and TRBJ2-5; D is unresolved. This CDR3 has 14 residues. V was clipped by 5 bases and J by 2 bases, with 12 bases between them. The germline gives CDR1 MDHEN, CDR2 SYDVKM. The CDR3 nucleotides read TGTGCCAGCAGTCCGGCGGCGTTACAAGAGACCCAGTACTTC. Residues: CASSPAALQETQYF.

The chain uses TRBV2 and TRBJ1-5; D is unclear. The germline V gene has CDR1 SNHLY and CDR2 FYNNEI. Trimming took 0 bases from V and 5 from J, leaving 14 bases between them. The CDR3 contains 16 residues. The CDR3: CASSEALRGPDQPQHF. The CDR3 region has the DNA TGTGCCAGCAGTGAAGCGCTTCGAGGGCCCGATCAGCCCCAGCATTTT.

The gene calls are TRBV27 and TRBJ2-4; 7 bases map to TRBD2. Germline CDR1 is MNHEY and CDR2 is SMNVEV (reference sequence). This CDR3 comprises 14 residues. With 7 bases clipped from V and 8 bases from J, the junction kept 11 bases outside the gene matches. The CDR3 here is CASKTWGGEDIQYF. CDR3 bases: TGTGCCAGCAAGACGTGGGGGGGTGAAGACATTCAGTACTTC.

The chain employs TRBV10-1 and TRBJ2-5; D unresolved. Germline V lookup: CDR1 WNHNN, CDR2 SYGVQD (reference sequence). Trimming took 3 bases from V and 5 from J, leaving 7 bases between them. The CDR3 length is 12 residues. The CDR3 sequence is CASSDTYETQYF. The CDR3 DNA reads TGCGCCAGCAGTGATACATACGAGACCCAGTACTTC.

V is TRBV30 and J is TRBJ1-4, with D unclear. The V end lost 0 bases, the J end lost 8 bases, and 13 bases lay between the germline ends. Germline CDR1 GTSNPN, CDR2 SVGIG (reference sequence). This CDR3 spans 14 amino acids. The CDR3 loop is CAWSVHTDGEKLFF. In DNA, the CDR3 is TGTGCCTGGAGTGTACATACGGACGGCGAAAAACTGTTTTTT. Supplemented by reference TRBV30 and TRBJ1-4, the full variable domain reads SQTIHQWPATLVQPVGSPLSLECTVEGTSNPNLYWYRQAAGRGLQLLFYSVGIGQISSEVPQNLSASRPQDRQFILSSKKLLLSDSGFYLCAWSVHTDGEKLFFGSGTQLSVL.

The chain carries TRBV6-5 and TRBJ2-1; D possibly corresponds to TRBD1 (5 bases). CDR1 is MNHEY, CDR2 SVGAGI, per germline. The CDR3 covers 15 residues. Deletions cut 8 bases from V and 7 bases from J, with 21 bases between. CDR3 sequence: CASVATAGYRNEQFF. Here the CDR3 DNA reads TGTGCCAGCGTAGCCACGGCAGGGTATCGTAATGAGCAGTTCTTC.

The chain uses TRBV28 and TRBJ2-6, with D uncertain. Trimming removed 0 bases from V and 2 bases from J, with 5 bases in between. The CDR3 covers 15 residues. Germline CDR1 reads MDHEN; CDR2 reads SYDVKM. In DNA, the CDR3 is TGTGCCAGCAGTTTATGGTCCGCTGGGGCCAACGTCCTGACTTTC. Protein sequence: CASSLWSAGANVLTF.

A note on this clone: Other DNA variants within this sample encode the same CDR3. The chain couples TRBV2 to TRBJ1-2; no definite D call. Trimming stripped 0 bases from V and 1 base from J, with 3 bases between. Germline V lookup: CDR1 SNHLY, CDR2 FYNNEI. The CDR3 totals 13 residues. The chain's CDR3 is CASSEAGNYGYTF. CDR3 coding DNA: TGTGCCAGCAGTGAAGCCGGTAACTATGGCTACACCTTC.

The V gene is TRBV19, the J gene TRBJ2-1, with 7 bases matching TRBD2. This CDR3 comprises 18 residues. The trim removed 0 bases at V and 7 bases at J, leaving 15 bases unmatched. The germline gives CDR1 LNHDA, CDR2 SQIVND (reference sequence). CDR3 residues: CASSIDRLLASYRNEQFF. The CDR3 DNA sequence: TGTGCCAGTAGTATAGATCGGTTACTAGCGTCTTATCGGAATGAGCAGTTCTTC.

CDR3 nucleotides: TGTGCCAGCAGTTACACAGGGGCTTATAATTCACCCCTCCACTTT. This sequence encodes CASSYTGAYNSPLHF. The genes are TRBV6-5 and TRBJ1-6; TRBD1 agrees at 7 bases. This CDR3 contains 15 residues. In germline, CDR1 is MNHEY, CDR2 SVGAGI. Trimming at V came to 2 bases and at J to 4 bases, leaving 2 bases not matched to a gene.

This clone came up a few times. The rearrangement links TRBV20-1 to TRBJ1-6, with D unresolved. There are 11 residues in the CDR3. The germline CDR1 and CDR2 sequences are DFQATT and SNEGSKA (reference sequence). The germline V and J ends were trimmed by 1 base and 12 bases, with 7 bases remaining between them. The CDR3 coding sequence is TGCAGTGCTAGAGGGAGTGGACCCCTCCACTTT. Protein sequence: CSARGSGPLHF.

The V gene is TRBV2, the J gene TRBJ1-1; D unresolved. CDR1 SNHLY and CDR2 FYNNEI come from the germline V gene. Trimming pared 7 bases from V and 5 bases from J, leaving 14 bases between. The CDR3 has 13 residues. In DNA form, the CDR3 reads TGTGCCAGCACCCCCGGGGTGCTAACTGAAGCTTTCTTT. Its translation: CASTPGVLTEAFF.

The chain carries TRBV27 and TRBJ1-6; maybe TRBD1 (5 bases). Germline values: CDR1 MNHEY, CDR2 SMNVEV (reference sequence). The CDR3 is 16 residues long. Deletions cut 1 base from V and 6 bases from J, with 13 bases between. The CDR3 nucleotides read TGTGCCAGCAGTTTATTTTACAGGAGCCTTAATTCACCCCTCCACTTT. Its protein product is CASSLFYRSLNSPLHF.

The gene calls are TRBV30 and TRBJ2-5; perhaps TRBD1 as D (6 bases). This CDR3 is built from 15 residues. Between the trimmed V and J ends, which lost 0 bases and 7 bases, there was a span of 18 bases. Germline V gives CDR1 GTSNPN, CDR2 SVGIG (reference sequence). The CDR3 DNA follows: TGTGCCTGGAGTGTACCTCCCAGGGGAAGGGTGACCCAGTACTTC. It specifies CAWSVPPRGRVTQYF.

The chain has TRBV19 and TRBJ2-3; 8 bases are shared with TRBD2. The germline gives CDR1 LNHDA, CDR2 SQIVND (reference sequence). V lost 1 base and J lost 7; bases outside the gene matches: 7. The CDR3 loop spans 15 amino acids. The CDR3 nucleotides read TGTGCCAGTAGTATAGCCAGCGGGGGTGTGTATACGCAGTATTTT. It is translated as CASSIASGGVYTQYF.

The table lists this clone with a count of one. The chain couples TRBV5-1 to TRBJ2-1, with 11 bases matching TRBD2. The CDR3 is 16 residues long. V was pared by 0 bases and J by 6 bases, with 5 bases of the junction left unmatched. In germline, CDR1 is SGHRS, CDR2 YFSETQ. CDR3 nucleotide sequence: TGCGCCAGCAGCTTGGAATCGCTAGCGGGGGGCAATGAGCAGTTCTTC. It specifies CASSLESLAGGNEQFF.

This clone was observed once. The chain has TRBV6-5 and TRBJ2-7, with TRBD1 identical over 10 bases. The CDR3 has 15 amino acids. Germline V gives CDR1 MNHEY, CDR2 SVGAGI. Trimming took 6 bases from V and 3 from J; bases not matched to a gene: 8. CDR3 region: CASRLYDRGLYEQYF. Here the CDR3 DNA reads TGTGCCAGCAGACTTTATGACAGGGGGCTCTACGAGCAGTACTTC.

The V gene is TRBV4-1, the J gene TRBJ2-7; D is perhaps TRBD1 or TRBD2 (6 bases each). The CDR3 is 17 amino acids. V lost 0 bases, J lost 7 bases, and 22 bases lay in between. Germline CDR1 and CDR2: MGHRA and YSYEKL. For the CDR3, the DNA is TGCGCCAGCAGCCAAGAACTTCCCTTGCGGGACAATATTGAGCAGTACTTC. This sequence encodes CASSQELPLRDNIEQYF.

This chain connects TRBV28 to TRBJ1-1; no clear D gene. Germline V lookup: CDR1 MDHEN, CDR2 SYDVKM. V shed 7 bases and J shed 11 bases, with 17 bases lying between them. The CDR3 is 12 residues long. CDR3 nucleotide sequence: TGTGCCAGCATTCCTTGGACGGGCGGGGCTTTCTTT. Translation: CASIPWTGGAFF.

The V gene is TRBV7-2, the J gene TRBJ2-2; no clear D gene. The CDR3 totals 17 residues. V was trimmed by 5 bases and J by 0 bases, leaving 16 bases between them. From germline, CDR1 is SGHTA and CDR2 FQGNSA. The CDR3: CASSPVGGTTNTGELFF. In nucleotides, the CDR3 is TGTGCCAGCAGCCCAGTCGGCGGTACTACGAACACCGGGGAGCTGTTTTTT.

The J gene is TRBJ2-6, the V gene TRBV12-5; perhaps TRBD1 as D (5 bases). This CDR3 comprises 19 residues. V was shortened by 0 bases and J by 2 bases, with 17 bases between the two germline ends. Germline V CDR1 and CDR2: LGHNT, FRNRAP. The CDR3 sequence: CASGLVLHKGSTGANVLTF. As DNA, the CDR3 is TGTGCTAGTGGTTTGGTACTGCACAAGGGGTCGACTGGGGCCAACGTCCTGACTTTC.

V gene TRBV6-1 combines with J gene TRBJ1-2; D perhaps matches TRBD1 (6 bases). The ends were cut back, 1 base at V and 2 bases at J, with 14 bases in the middle. The CDR3 is made up of 16 amino acids. The germline gives CDR1 MNHNS, CDR2 SASEGT. The CDR3 loop is CASSEGGLTGNYGYTF. The DNA of the CDR3 is TGTGCCAGCAGTGAAGGAGGTTTGACAGGCAACTATGGCTACACCTTC.